This passage covers 9 T cell receptor beta chains from one sample sequenced in a study of beta chain features in type 1 diabetes. Every bit of the isolated RNA underwent reverse transcription, so sequencing read expressed TCRB transcripts. TCRdb's table, derived via immunoSEQ multiplex PCR, lists solely in-frame clones and lacks some. The sample holds a few hundred thousand clones, 14% seen once. Material: central memory CD4+ T cells from blood. The receptors come from a man in his thirties or forties in good health.

The chain couples TRBV11-3 to TRBJ2-4; TRBD1 aligns across 9 bases. V lost 3 bases to trimming and J lost 9 bases; unmatched junction nucleotides: 12. Per the germline V gene, CDR1 is SGHNT and CDR2 is YENEEA. The CDR3 spans 16 residues. This CDR3 reads CASSFIYRDRDRIQYF. CDR3 in DNA: TGTGCCAGCAGCTTTATTTACCGGGACAGGGATCGCATTCAGTACTTC.

This clone has just a few counts. The chain has TRBV9 and TRBJ2-3; D remains unclear. The germline gives CDR1 SGDLS, CDR2 YYNGEE. Between the trimmed V and J ends, which lost 0 bases and 3 bases, there was a span of 8 bases. This CDR3 contains 14 residues. The CDR3 sequence: CASSVAVGTDTQYF. The CDR3 DNA reads as TGTGCCAGCAGCGTAGCCGTGGGGACAGATACGCAGTATTTT.

Only a few counts were recorded for this clone. The rearrangement links TRBV5-4 to TRBJ2-1; 8 bases fit TRBD2. The length of the CDR3 is 16 residues. V lost 8 bases, J lost 0 bases, and 10 bases stayed unmatched. Germline V gene sequence: CDR1 SGHNT, CDR2 YYREEE (reference sequence). Here the CDR3 DNA reads TGTGCCAGTCAGTTCGGGCGGGGGGTCTCCTACAATGAGCAGTTCTTC. This translates into CASQFGRGVSYNEQFF.

This clone has a count of ten or more. This sample includes further DNA sequences coding for the same CDR3. The chain has TRBV18 and TRBJ2-7; the D is unclear. V was cut by 6 bases and J by 0 bases, with 6 bases left in between. The CDR3 has 12 residues. Germline assignment: CDR1 KGHSH and CDR2 LQKENI. The CDR3 nucleotides are TGTGCCAGCTCCGGGTCCTCCTACGAGCAGTACGTC. This sequence encodes CASSGSSYEQYV.

CDR3 sequence reads: CSVRGGQTNGYTF. The DNA of the CDR3 is TGCAGCGTTCGAGGGGGCCAGACCAATGGCTACACCTTC. The V gene is TRBV29-1, the J gene TRBJ1-2; 7 positions match TRBD1. This CDR3 contains 13 residues. The germline V gene has CDR1 SQVTM and CDR2 ANQGSEA. V lost 5 bases and J lost 6; bases outside the gene matches: 9.

This chain links TRBV5-1 with TRBJ2-3; a weak D match, TRBD2 (5 bases). From germline, CDR1 is SGHRS and CDR2 YFSETQ. V lost 0 bases to trimming and J lost 3 bases, with 11 bases between them. This CDR3 has 15 amino acids. The CDR3, as DNA: TGCGCCAGCAGCTTGGGAACTAGTGGTACAGATACGCAGTATTTT. Residues: CASSLGTSGTDTQYF.

The chain joins TRBV9 to TRBJ2-5; unclear D gene. Germline V gene sequence: CDR1 SGDLS, CDR2 YYNGEE. The CDR3 is 14 residues long. The ends were cut back, 0 bases at V and 3 bases at J, with 9 bases in the middle. This CDR3 is CASSVGRAKETQYF. In nucleotides, the CDR3 is TGTGCCAGCAGCGTAGGAAGGGCGAAAGAGACCCAGTACTTC. Using reference TRBV9 and TRBJ2-5 for the parts outside the CDR3, the full variable domain is DSGVTQTPKHLITATGQRVTLRCSPRSGDLSVYWYQQSLDQGLQFLIQYYNGEERAKGNILERFSAQQFPDLHSELNLSSLELGDSALYFCASSVGRAKETQYFGPGTRLLVL.

The J gene is TRBJ2-2, the V gene TRBV9, with D perhaps TRBD2 (6 bases). This CDR3 is built from 15 residues. Germline V gives CDR1 SGDLS, CDR2 YYNGEE. V was pared by 3 bases and J by 7 bases, with 16 bases between. Here the CDR3 DNA reads TGTGCCAGCAGCGCGAGGACCGCCGGGGGCGGGGAGCTGTTTTTT. The encoded protein is CASSARTAGGGELFF.

Many counts were recorded for this clone. The rearrangement joins TRBV19 to TRBJ1-1; D uncertain. Germline CDR1 reads LNHDA; CDR2 reads SQIVND (reference sequence). This CDR3 has 8 amino acids. V was trimmed by 7 bases and J by 10 bases, leaving 4 bases between them. CDR3 DNA sequence: TGTGCCAGTAAAGGAGCTTTCTTT. As protein: CASKGAFF.